The clone carrying this T cell receptor (beta chain) was counted only a few times. The antigen remains undetermined. Cultured CD4+ T cell DNA was sequenced using the Oncomine TCR Beta short-read assay. Using the QIAamp micro DNA kit, genomic DNA was extracted from the CD4+ T cells that had been cultured. TCRdb re-called the PCR reads with MiXCR, one entry per CDR3 protein. This table holds tens of thousands of distinct CDR3 sequences, around 62% found once. The data stem from a study of vaccination and CD4 T cells after COVID-19. The overall study: Six males and four females, two of them Hispanic, were enrolled as convalescents.

V was trimmed by 4 bases and J by 10 bases, leaving 14 bases between them. Germline lookup yields CDR1 DFQATT and CDR2 SNEGSKA (reference sequence). CDR3 length: 13 amino acids. Treatment described: roughly ten-day PBMC culture with coronavirus spike peptide pools or control peptides (ViraFEST assay). For ViraFEST, peptide pools expanded antigen-specific T cells, after which the TCRs were sequenced. The authors cultured some 1.9 million PBMCs per well with 10 IU/ml IL-2 and about 9.4 ug/ml peptide pools. The TCR comes from a human donor who had recovered from COVID-19. This chain links TRBV20-1 with TRBJ1-6, with a possible D match to TRBD1 (6 bases). Input material: CD4+ T cells from blood, cultured in vitro. The CDR3 DNA reads as TGCAGTGCTAAGGGGGGAGGTTTCTCACCCCTCCACTTT. Protein product: CSAKGGGFSPLHF.